Each of the 18 T cell receptor beta chains below was sequenced from the same sample in a study of control samples from healthy donors and cancer patients. TCRdb keeps only in-frame clones here, not all; method: immunoSEQ multiplex PCR. The repertoire has 10,000 to 15,000 clones, 90% to 95% of them found once; the top ten carry around 14%. Sequencing was performed on PBMCs. Receptors originate from an elderly man with lung cancer.

V is TRBV7-3 and J is TRBJ2-1; 12 nucleotides align to TRBD2. The J segment lost 7 bases and the V segment lost 4 bases, leaving 2 bases of the junction unmatched. The CDR3 spans 14 residues. The germline CDR1 and CDR2 sequences are SGHTA and FQGTGA. CDR3 residues: CASSSSGGANEQFF. In DNA form, the CDR3 reads TGTGCCAGCAGCTCTAGCGGGGGGGCGAATGAGCAGTTCTTC.

In its sample, this clone was seen once. The chain links TRBV29-1 to TRBJ2-2; 10 bases are a match to TRBD1. Germline V CDR1 and CDR2: SQVTM, ANQGSEA. The CDR3 is made up of 14 amino acids. Trimming took 7 bases from V and 5 from J; bases not matched to a gene: 7. The CDR3 sequence is CSAATGQGTGELFF. The CDR3 bases are TGCAGCGCGGCGACGGGACAGGGGACCGGGGAGCTGTTTTTT.

The chain links TRBV7-6 to TRBJ1-6; the match to TRBD1 covers 11 bases. Germline CDR1 reads SGHVS; CDR2 reads FNYEAQ. With 5 bases clipped from V and 10 bases from J, the junction kept 13 bases outside the gene matches. CDR3 length: 17 residues. CDR3 loop: CASSLRGTGGEGSPLHF. CDR3 DNA sequence: TGTGCCAGCAGCCTCAGAGGGACAGGGGGAGAGGGGTCACCCCTCCACTTT.

Only a few counts were recorded for this clone. The chain carries TRBV5-4 and TRBJ1-2, with D unresolved. Germline CDR1 reads SGHNT; CDR2 reads YYREEE (reference sequence). CDR3 size: 13 residues. With 4 bases removed from V and 1 base from J, the gap between germline ends came to 8 bases. This chain's CDR3 is CASSDGGNYGYTF. CDR3 bases: TGTGCCAGCAGCGACGGTGGTAACTATGGCTACACCTTC.

The V and J genes are TRBV6-1 and TRBJ1-1; D perhaps matches TRBD1 (6 bases). The CDR3 contains 14 residues. Looked up from germline, CDR1 is MNHNS and CDR2 is SASEGT. Trimming cost V 3 bases and J 1 base, with 9 bases left between them. Written as DNA, the CDR3 is TGTGCCAGCAGTGAGAACAGGGCGAACACTGAAGCTTTCTTT. Translated, it gives CASSENRANTEAFF.

The CDR3 loop is CASSPRTANYGYTF. CDR3 in DNA: TGTGCCAGCAGCCCCCGGACAGCTAACTATGGCTACACCTTC. The V and J genes are TRBV13 and TRBJ1-2; tentatively, D is TRBD1 (6 bases). Germline V gives CDR1 PRHDT, CDR2 FYEKMQ (reference sequence). The CDR3 covers 14 residues. The germline V and J ends were trimmed by 5 bases and 0 bases, with 10 bases remaining between them.

The chain is built from TRBV18 and TRBJ2-6; TRBD2 is a possible D gene (6 bases). CDR3 length: 17 amino acids. Germline CDR1 and CDR2: KGHSH and LQKENI. With 3 bases removed from V and 0 bases from J, the gap between germline ends came to 12 bases. CDR3 amino acids: CASSPGLTSSGANVLTF. The CDR3 coding sequence is TGTGCCAGCTCACCGGGACTCACCAGCTCTGGGGCCAACGTCCTGACTTTC.

This clone was observed a handful of times. V usage is TRBV6-5 and J usage is TRBJ1-2; maybe TRBD1 (6 bases). V dropped 2 bases and J dropped 2 bases, with 15 bases sitting between them. CDR1 is MNHEY and CDR2 is SVGAGI in the germline V gene. The CDR3 runs to 16 residues. The CDR3 reads CASSYGGGTINYGYTF. In nucleotides, the CDR3 is TGTGCCAGCAGTTACGGAGGGGGGACGATCAACTATGGCTACACCTTC.

The chain joins TRBV6-5 to TRBJ1-3, with D uncertain. Trimming stripped 6 bases from V and 0 bases from J, with 12 bases between. CDR3 size: 15 residues. Per the germline V gene, CDR1 is MNHEY and CDR2 is SVGAGI. The CDR3 coding sequence is TGTGCCAGCAGCAAGGACTCGTTCTCTGGAAACACCATATATTTT. It codes for CASSKDSFSGNTIYF.

This clone appeared once. The rearrangement uses TRBV27 and TRBJ2-3; possibly TRBD2 for D (5 bases). The germline V gene has CDR1 MNHEY and CDR2 SMNVEV (reference sequence). The CDR3 contains 16 residues. V lost 0 bases to trimming and J lost 0 bases, with 10 bases between them. This chain's CDR3 is CASSLSFGMSTDTQYF. The CDR3 DNA reads as TGTGCCAGCAGTTTATCGTTCGGGATGAGCACAGATACGCAGTATTTT.

The chain has TRBV9 and TRBJ1-6; no definite D call. This CDR3 comprises 15 residues. Between the trimmed V and J ends, which lost 3 bases and 1 base, there was a span of 8 bases. The V gene's germline CDR1 is SGDLS and CDR2 YYNGEE. For the CDR3, the DNA is TGTGCCAGCAGCGGCAGAGATTCCTATAATTCACCCCTCCACTTT. Amino acid sequence: CASSGRDSYNSPLHF.

The DNA of the CDR3 is TGTGCCAGCAGCCTTTCTAGCGCAGATACGCAGTATTTT. Its translation: CASSLSSADTQYF. The chain links TRBV5-4 to TRBJ2-3; D perhaps matches TRBD2 (6 bases). CDR1 SGHNT and CDR2 YYREEE come from the germline V gene (reference sequence). This CDR3 spans 13 amino acids. The V and J ends lost 4 bases and 4 bases respectively, with 10 bases between them.

This clone has only one observation. The chain is built from TRBV2 and TRBJ1-2, with D possibly matching TRBD1 (5 bases). Germline V gene sequence: CDR1 SNHLY, CDR2 FYNNEI. The CDR3 has 14 amino acids. Deletions cut 6 bases from V and 6 bases from J, with 17 bases between. CDR3 in amino acids: CASSADSPGDGYTF. The CDR3 bases are TGTGCCAGCAGCGCCGACAGTCCTGGGGATGGCTACACCTTC.

The chain recombines TRBV2 with TRBJ1-1; D is undetermined. V shed 1 base and J shed 8 bases, with 8 bases lying between them. There are 12 residues in the CDR3. The germline V gene has CDR1 SNHLY and CDR2 FYNNEI. CDR3 in DNA: TGTGCCAGCAGTGAAGGGCCAGGAGAAGCTTTCTTT. It codes for CASSEGPGEAFF.

The chain is built from TRBV19 and TRBJ1-5, with 7 nucleotides matching TRBD1. Germline CDR1 reads LNHDA; CDR2 reads SQIVND (reference sequence). V lost 10 bases to trimming and J lost 5 bases; unmatched junction nucleotides: 5. The length of the CDR3 is 12 residues. The CDR3 DNA reads as TGTGCCACCCGACAGGGTCATCAGCCCCAGCATTTT. It translates to CATRQGHQPQHF.

The V call is TRBV9, the J call TRBJ2-2; TRBD1 matches 7 bases. Germline-derived CDR1 and CDR2 are SGDLS and YYNGEE. J was trimmed by 4 bases and V by 3 bases; bases with no gene match: 9. CDR3 length: 16 amino acids. CDR3 coding DNA: TGTGCCAGCAGCGAAACCGGGACAGAAGGCACCGGGGAGCTGTTTTTT. Protein sequence: CASSETGTEGTGELFF.

The chain has TRBV5-5 and TRBJ1-1, with D uncertain. CDR1 is SGHKS, CDR2 YYEKEE, per germline (reference sequence). The CDR3 is 15 amino acids. V gave up 0 bases and J gave up 3 bases, with 12 bases separating them. The CDR3 region is CASSLGPGGDTEAFF. CDR3 DNA sequence: TGTGCCAGCAGCTTGGGTCCGGGAGGTGACACTGAAGCTTTCTTT.

V gene TRBV7-8 combines with J gene TRBJ2-2; TRBD1 is a possible D gene (5 bases). From germline, CDR1 is SGHVS and CDR2 FQNEAQ. Trimming removed 8 bases at V and 6 bases at J, with 22 bases between. The CDR3 length is 16 residues. In DNA form, the CDR3 reads TGTGCCAGCCAAATCCAGGGCCTCCCCCAGGCCGGGGAGCTGTTTTTT. This sequence encodes CASQIQGLPQAGELFF.